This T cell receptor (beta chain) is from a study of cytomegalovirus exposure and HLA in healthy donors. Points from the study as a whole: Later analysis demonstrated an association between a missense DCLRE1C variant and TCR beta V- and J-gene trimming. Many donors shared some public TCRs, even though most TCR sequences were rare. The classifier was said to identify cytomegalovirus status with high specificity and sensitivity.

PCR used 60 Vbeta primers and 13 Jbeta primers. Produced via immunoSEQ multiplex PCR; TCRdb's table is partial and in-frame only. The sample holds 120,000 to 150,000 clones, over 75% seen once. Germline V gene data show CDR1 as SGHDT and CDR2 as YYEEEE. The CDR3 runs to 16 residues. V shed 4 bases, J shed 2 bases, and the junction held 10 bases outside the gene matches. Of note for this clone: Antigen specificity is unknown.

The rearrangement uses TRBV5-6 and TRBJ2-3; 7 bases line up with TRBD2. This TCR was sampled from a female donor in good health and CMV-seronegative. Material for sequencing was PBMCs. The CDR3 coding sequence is TGTGCCAGCAGCGGCGCCACCGGGGGGTTCACAGATACGCAGTATTTT. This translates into CASSGATGGFTDTQYF.